This is a list of T cell receptor beta chains from one sample in a study of blood T cell repertoires in COVID-19. Generated by immunoSEQ multiplex PCR, the TCRdb table keeps only in-frame clones and is missing some. This table holds approximately 220,000 clones, around four fifths found once. Sequences were obtained from peripheral blood. The receptors were gathered from a man between 35 and 55 years old with acute or convalescent COVID-19. Each CDR3 is given with its conserved first and last residue. A D gene is named only where the DNA matches it firmly. Some rows have no size entry. The others give once, few or many, or a class for an expanded clone.

size: -; V: TRBV10-3; J: TRBJ1-4; D: TRBD1; DNA: TGTGCCATCAGAAGAGGACAGGCAGCAACTAATGAAAAACTGTTTTTT; CDR3: CAIRRGQAATNEKLFF
size: -; V: TRBV23-1; J: TRBJ1-3; D: -; DNA: TGCGCCAGCGTAGCAATGTCGGGGAGTCCTGGAAACACCATATATTTT; CDR3: CASVAMSGSPGNTIYF
size: -; V: TRBV13; J: TRBJ2-7; D: TRBD2; DNA: TGTGCCAGCAGGATTTTCGGACTAGACTACGAGCAGTACTTC; CDR3: CASRIFGLDYEQYF
size: -; V: TRBV9; J: TRBJ2-5; D: TRBD1; DNA: TGTGCCAGCAGCTTCGGACAGGGTGGGGTTGAGACCCAGTACTTC; CDR3: CASSFGQGGVETQYF
size: -; V: TRBV14; J: TRBJ1-2; D: -; DNA: TGTGCCAGCAGCCTCACCAGGAATGGCTACACCTTC; CDR3: CASSLTRNGYTF
size: -; V: TRBV19; J: TRBJ1-5; D: -; DNA: TGTGCCAGTAGTATGGCAGGGAACAATCAGCCCCAGCATTTT; CDR3: CASSMAGNNQPQHF
size: -; V: TRBV19; J: TRBJ2-6; D: -; DNA: TGTGCCAGTAGTCCCCCCCTTGGGGGCGCACTCCGTGGGGCCAACGTCCTGACTTTC; CDR3: CASSPPLGGALRGANVLTF
size: -; V: TRBV5-1; J: TRBJ2-1; D: TRBD2; DNA: TGCGCCAGCAGCTGGGGGGGGACCGCGAGCTCCTACAATGAGCAGTTCTTC; CDR3: CASSWGGTASSYNEQFF
size: -; V: TRBV28; J: TRBJ1-5; D: TRBD1; DNA: TGTGCCTCGATCGACAGGGGTATCTATCCCCAGCATTTT; CDR3: CASIDRGIYPQHF
size: few; V: TRBV30; J: TRBJ1-6; D: -; DNA: TGTGCCTGGACTAGTAGTGACGCCGATTCACCCCTCCACTTT; CDR3: CAWTSSDADSPLHF
size: -; V: TRBV24-1; J: TRBJ2-2; D: -; DNA: TGTGCCTCCGGAGACCCAGTCACCGGGGAGCTGTTTTTT; CDR3: CASGDPVTGELFF
size: -; V: TRBV5-6; J: TRBJ2-1; D: TRBD2; DNA: TGTGCCAGCAGCCCGCTGAAGACTAGCGGGAGAGGCCATGAGCAGTTCTTC; CDR3: CASSPLKTSGRGHEQFF
size: -; V: TRBV19; J: TRBJ1-1; D: TRBD1; DNA: TGTGCCAGTGAGGGACAGGTGAACACTGAAGCTTTCTTT; CDR3: CASEGQVNTEAFF
size: -; V: TRBV10-3; J: TRBJ1-2; D: -; DNA: TGTGCCATCAGTGAGGGAGAAGGCTACACCTTC; CDR3: CAISEGEGYTF
size: -; V: TRBV3-1/TRBV3-2; J: TRBJ1-1; D: TRBD1; DNA: TGTGCCAGCAGAGGGACAGAACCTGAAGCTTTCTTT; CDR3: CASRGTEPEAFF
size: -; V: TRBV19; J: TRBJ1-1; D: -; DNA: TGTGCCAGTAGGATGACGACAGGCGGCACTGAAGCTTTCTTT; CDR3: CASRMTTGGTEAFF
size: -; V: TRBV5-1; J: TRBJ2-2; D: TRBD2; DNA: TGCGCCAGCAGGGCGACTAGCGACACCGGGGAGCTGTTTTTT; CDR3: CASRATSDTGELFF
size: -; V: TRBV9; J: TRBJ1-1; D: -; DNA: TGTGCCAGCAGCGGTGCAGGCCCGAGGAACACTGAAGCTTTCTTT; CDR3: CASSGAGPRNTEAFF
size: -; V: TRBV4-1; J: TRBJ2-7; D: -; DNA: TGCGCCAGCAGCCCGTCCGGCCCCGGGACTGTATCCTACGAGCAGTACTTC; CDR3: CASSPSGPGTVSYEQYF
size: -; V: TRBV30; J: TRBJ1-5; D: -; DNA: TGTGCCTGGAGTGGGGGGGGGAGATGGGGCAATCAGCCCCAGCATTTT; CDR3: CAWSGGGRWGNQPQHF
size: once; V: TRBV9; J: TRBJ2-3; D: -; DNA: TGTGCCAGCAGCGTAGGGGGGCTAGCCCCGGAACATACGCAGTATTTT; CDR3: CASSVGGLAPEHTQYF
size: -; V: TRBV6-2/TRBV6-3; J: TRBJ2-3; D: -; DNA: TGTGCCAGCAGTTACTCTTGGGAGGGCACAGATACGCAGTATTTT; CDR3: CASSYSWEGTDTQYF
size: -; V: TRBV7-9; J: TRBJ2-1; D: -; DNA: TGTGCCAGCAGCTTAGCGGGAGAGCGAAGTGAGCAGTTCTTC; CDR3: CASSLAGERSEQFF
size: -; V: TRBV5-5; J: TRBJ1-1; D: TRBD1; DNA: TGTGCCAGCAGCCTGACAGGGGTAGCTTTCTTT; CDR3: CASSLTGVAFF
size: once; V: TRBV6-1; J: TRBJ1-3; D: TRBD1; DNA: TGTGCCAGCAGTGAAACAGGGGCCACCATATATTTT; CDR3: CASSETGATIYF
size: -; V: TRBV6-5; J: TRBJ2-7; D: TRBD2; DNA: TGTGCCACCTCCTCGACTAGCAGATACGAGCAGTACTTC; CDR3: CATSSTSRYEQYF
size: -; V: TRBV11-2; J: TRBJ1-2; D: TRBD1; DNA: TGTGCCAGCAGCTCAAACAGGGGGCTGGATGGCTACACCTTC; CDR3: CASSSNRGLDGYTF
size: once; V: TRBV15; J: TRBJ1-4; D: -; DNA: TGTGCCACCAGCAGAGATCGGGCGGGAGCTGAAAAACTGTTTTTT; CDR3: CATSRDRAGAEKLFF
size: -; V: TRBV6-5; J: TRBJ2-7; D: -; DNA: TGTGCCACTTCGACAGGCGACTACGAGCAGTACTTC; CDR3: CATSTGDYEQYF
size: -; V: TRBV29-1; J: TRBJ2-3; D: -; DNA: TGCAGCGTTCCGGGCCCGGCGGGTAGAGCAGATACGCAGTATTTT; CDR3: CSVPGPAGRADTQYF
size: -; V: TRBV6-6; J: TRBJ1-2; D: TRBD1; DNA: TGTGCCAGCAGTAGACAGGGGGCTTATGGCTACACCTTC; CDR3: CASSRQGAYGYTF
size: -; V: TRBV14; J: TRBJ1-3; D: -; DNA: TGTGCCAGCAGCCAGTCACTCACGAGAGGAAACACCATATATTTT; CDR3: CASSQSLTRGNTIYF